The rows below give T cell receptor beta chains drawn from one sample of a study of T cell repertoires in cytomegalovirus infection. These TCRs are of unknown antigen specificity. TCRdb re-derived calls from the reads in MiXCR, one entry per CDR3 protein. The sample includes approximately 990,000 distinct CDR3 sequences, about 33% of them seen just once. The sequenced sample was cultured CD8+ T cells from PBMCs, obtained from culture after CMV antigen stimulation. The receptors here all came from a human donor in good health (CMV status not recorded). Some clones in this sample may be carry-over from other donors' samples. Both conserved end residues are part of each CDR3. A D gene is named only where the DNA matches it firmly. Expanded clones are given a class, and other clones once, few, many or no size at all.

TRBJ2-1	few	TRBV6-5	TRBD1	TGTGCCAGCAGTTACTACCCCACCATACAGGGGGCGAAGAGCAATGAGCAGTTCTTC	CASSYYPTIQGAKSNEQFF
TRBJ1-2	.	TRBV2	.	TGTGCCAGCAGTGAAGCTCAAAACTATGGCTACACCTTC	CASSEAQNYGYTF
TRBJ1-4	.	TRBV5-6	.	TGTGCCAGCAGCTTGGGGGGGCGCTTTAATGAAAAACTGTTTTTT	CASSLGGRFNEKLFF
TRBJ1-5	many	TRBV12-3/TRBV12-4	.	TGTGCCAGCAGCTCGGGGAGTTCTCAGCCCCAGCATTTT	CASSSGSSQPQHF
TRBJ1-1	.	TRBV7-6	.	TGTGCCAGCAGCTTAGGAGCGGAATTAAGCATGAACACTGAAGCTTTCTTT	CASSLGAELSMNTEAFF
TRBJ2-1	.	TRBV13	TRBD2	TGTGCCAGCAGCCCCCGCCTAGCGGGGGAGGGGAATGAGCAGTTCTTC	CASSPRLAGEGNEQFF
TRBJ2-5	many	TRBV7-7	.	TGTGCTAGCAGCTTAGCGCCTGGGGGGGCTTCGGAGACCCAGTACTTC	CASSLAPGGASETQYF
TRBJ2-3	.	TRBV7-9	.	TGTGCCAGCAGCCCCCTCGGGGAAAACACAGATACGCAGTATTTT	CASSPLGENTDTQYF
TRBJ2-1	many	TRBV7-2	TRBD2	TGTGCCAGCAGCCAAACTAGCGGGGGGGCTAGGGGGACATCCTACAATGAGCAGTTCTTC	CASSQTSGGARGTSYNEQFF
TRBJ1-5	.	TRBV20-1	TRBD1	TGCAGTGCTCCCCCGACAGGGCGTATCAATCAGCCCCAGCATTTT	CSAPPTGRINQPQHF
TRBJ1-2	many	TRBV6-6	.	TGTGCCAGCAGTTACAGCTTACCCGACTATGGCTACACCTTC	CASSYSLPDYGYTF
TRBJ2-5	few	TRBV6-5	.	TGTGCCAGCAGTTACTCGATAGCTGAGACCCAGTACTTC	CASSYSIAETQYF
TRBJ2-1	many	TRBV7-6	TRBD2	TGTGCCAGCAGCTTCGGACTAGCGGGGGAATATGAGCAGTTCTTC	CASSFGLAGEYEQFF
TRBJ2-7	.	TRBV3-1	.	TGTGCCAGCAGCCAAGAGAACAGACCCTACGAGCAGTACTTC	CASSQENRPYEQYF
TRBJ2-7	.	TRBV10-3	.	TGTGCCATCAGTGAGGAAGCCCGGAGCTCCTACGAGCAGTACTTC	CAISEEARSSYEQYF
TRBJ2-6	few	TRBV7-3	TRBD1	TGTGCCAGCAGCCCGACAGGGAGTAACGTCCTGACTTTC	CASSPTGSNVLTF
TRBJ2-3	few	TRBV7-9	TRBD2	TGTGCCAGCAGCATCCTAGCGGGGGAAGGAGATACGCAGTATTTT	CASSILAGEGDTQYF
TRBJ1-1	many	TRBV7-8	.	TGTGCCAGCAGCTCCCCCTTAACCCCTGAAGCTTTCTTT	CASSSPLTPEAFF
TRBJ2-1	few	TRBV4-1	.	TGCGCCAGCAGCCGCAACGGGGGGCCTTACAATGAGCAGTTCTTC	CASSRNGGPYNEQFF
TRBJ2-1	few	TRBV24-1	.	TGTGCCACCAGTGATTGGTCAGGGGGGGGCTCCTACAATGAGCAGTTCTTC	CATSDWSGGGSYNEQFF
TRBJ2-3	.	TRBV4-3	TRBD1	TGCGCCAGCAGCCACGGCCAGGGGGGCACAGATACGCAGTATTTT	CASSHGQGGTDTQYF
TRBJ2-1	.	TRBV3-1	.	TGTGCCAGCAGCCGACGGGGGGCGAACAATGAGCAGTTCTTC	CASSRRGANNEQFF
TRBJ2-3	.	TRBV7-9	.	TGTGCCAGCATCGGACGGGAAGATACGCAGTATTTT	CASIGREDTQYF
TRBJ2-7	.	TRBV7-9	.	TGTGCCAGCAGCCCGCCCCAGGGCAAGGAGCAGTACTTC	CASSPPQGKEQYF
TRBJ1-1	once	TRBV5-5	TRBD1	TGTGCCAGCAGCTTGGCACAGGGGGCAGGTGGGAACACTGAAGCTTTCTTT	CASSLAQGAGGNTEAFF
TRBJ1-1	.	TRBV6-2/TRBV6-3	.	TGTGCCAGCAGTCGTCGCAGCCTAGAGGATCGAGAAGCTTTCTTT	CASSRRSLEDREAFF
TRBJ2-3	.	TRBV6-2/TRBV6-3	TRBD2	TGTGCCAGCAGTGGCAGCGGGGGGTTGACGCAGTATTTT	CASSGSGGLTQYF
TRBJ1-4	few	TRBV10-2	.	TGCGCCAGCAGTGACCAGGCTGGAAAACTGTTTTTT	CASSDQAGKLFF
TRBJ2-3	few	TRBV7-2	TRBD2	TGTGCCAGCAGCCCCACCCCGGGAGGTGTAGATACGCAGTATTTT	CASSPTPGGVDTQYF
TRBJ1-1	few	TRBV5-1	TRBD1	TGCGCCAGCAGCTTGCACAGGGGAATGAACACTGAAGCTTTCTTT	CASSLHRGMNTEAFF
TRBJ1-2	.	TRBV5-6	TRBD1	TGTGCCAGCAGCTTGCTTAGGGACAGCCTTCCCTATGGCTACACCTTC	CASSLLRDSLPYGYTF
TRBJ1-1	many	TRBV6-2/TRBV6-3	.	TGTGCCAGCACCATGAACACTGAAGCTTTCTTT	CASTMNTEAFF
TRBJ2-6	.	TRBV24-1	.	TGTGCCACCAGTGGGGAGCGTTCGACTGGGGCCAACGTCCTGACTTTC	CATSGERSTGANVLTF
TRBJ2-3	few	TRBV6-2/TRBV6-3	.	TGTGCCAGCAGTTACCCTGTGGGCTCTTCTACGTTCACAGATACGCAGTATTTT	CASSYPVGSSTFTDTQYF
TRBJ1-3	many	TRBV7-2	.	TGTGCCAGCAGCTTAGCGAAGGCCCTCTCTGGAAACACCATATATTTT	CASSLAKALSGNTIYF
TRBJ2-3	.	TRBV20-1	.	TGCAGTGCTAGAGGTCCAGCTAGCACAGATACGCAGTATTTT	CSARGPASTDTQYF
TRBJ2-3	few	TRBV7-6	.	TGTGCCAGCAGCCAGCCGAGGGACCTTTACACAGATACGCAGTATTTT	CASSQPRDLYTDTQYF
TRBJ1-1	.	TRBV27	TRBD1	TGTGCCAGCAGGACAGGGGTATCGGCTGAAGCTTTCTTT	CASRTGVSAEAFF
TRBJ1-5	.	TRBV10-3	TRBD1	TGTGCCATCAGTGGTTCGGGACAGTATAGCAATCAGCCCCAGCATTTT	CAISGSGQYSNQPQHF
TRBJ2-2	few	TRBV12-3/TRBV12-4	TRBD1	TGTGCCAGCAGCCCCGGGACAGGGTTCGGGGAGCTGTTTTTT	CASSPGTGFGELFF
TRBJ2-4	.	TRBV4-2	TRBD2	TGTGCCAGCAGCCAGGCCTTAGCGGCGGGAGACATTCAGTACTTC	CASSQALAAGDIQYF
TRBJ2-1	few	TRBV5-1	.	TGCGCCAGCAGCGGAACCCGGGGTGACAATGAGCAGTTCTTC	CASSGTRGDNEQFF
TRBJ2-7	few	TRBV14	.	TGTGCCAGCAGCCACCGGATGACCTACGAGCAGTACTTC	CASSHRMTYEQYF
TRBJ1-1	.	TRBV6-5	TRBD1	TGTGCCAGCAGACTGACAGGGTACTCTGAAGCTTTCTTT	CASRLTGYSEAFF
TRBJ1-2	.	TRBV12-3/TRBV12-4	TRBD1	TGTGCCAGCAGTACGGGACAGGGCATTTTGTATGGCTACACCTTC	CASSTGQGILYGYTF
TRBJ2-7	.	TRBV5-8	.	TGTGCCAGCCGGGGTACGGGTCGCTACGAGCAGTACTTC	CASRGTGRYEQYF